The rows below give T cell receptor beta chains drawn from one sample of a study of cytomegalovirus exposure and HLA in healthy donors. Sequencing used immunoSEQ multiplex PCR; TCRdb keeps in-frame clones, though not all of them. The sample contains about 130,000 clones, approximately 82% of which appear only once. Sequenced: PBMCs. Receptors originate from a female donor in good health and CMV-seronegative. Each CDR3 is given with its conserved first and last residue. The order of the fields is CDR3 protein, CDR3 DNA, D gene, V gene, J gene, clone size. D genes are given only for firm matches. Rows give clone size only sometimes, using once, few, many, or a class for an expanded clone.

CDR3aa: CASSRDSSYEQYF
CDR3nt: TGTGCCAGCAGCCGGGACAGCTCCTACGAGCAGTACTTC
d_gene: TRBD1
v_gene: TRBV4-2
j_gene: TRBJ2-7
abundance: -

CDR3aa: CASSLLGTSGANTGELFF
CDR3nt: TGTGCCAGCAGCCTGTTGGGGACTAGCGGGGCGAACACCGGGGAGCTGTTTTTT
d_gene: TRBD2
v_gene: TRBV7-3
j_gene: TRBJ2-2
abundance: -

CDR3aa: CAIADNQPQHF
CDR3nt: TGTGCCATAGCTGACAATCAGCCCCAGCATTTT
d_gene: -
v_gene: TRBV10-3
j_gene: TRBJ1-5
abundance: -

CDR3aa: CASSRAGGVKNIQYF
CDR3nt: TGTGCCAGTAGTAGAGCGGGAGGGGTGAAAAACATTCAGTACTTC
d_gene: TRBD2
v_gene: TRBV19
j_gene: TRBJ2-4
abundance: -

CDR3aa: CASSLGQGAISGANVLTF
CDR3nt: TGCGCCAGCAGCCTTGGACAGGGGGCGATCTCTGGGGCCAACGTCCTGACTTTC
d_gene: TRBD1
v_gene: TRBV4-3
j_gene: TRBJ2-6
abundance: few

CDR3aa: CASNGLSNEKLFF
CDR3nt: TGTGCCAGCAACGGTCTTTCTAATGAAAAACTGTTTTTT
d_gene: -
v_gene: TRBV2
j_gene: TRBJ1-4
abundance: -

CDR3aa: CASSPLRRGLAGGEQFF
CDR3nt: TGTGCCAGCAGCCCCCTTAGGAGGGGACTAGCGGGAGGGGAGCAGTTCTTC
d_gene: TRBD2
v_gene: TRBV7-2
j_gene: TRBJ2-1
abundance: -

CDR3aa: CASSQVALYTGELFF
CDR3nt: TGTGCCAGCAGCCAAGTCGCCCTATACACCGGGGAGCTGTTTTTT
d_gene: -
v_gene: TRBV14
j_gene: TRBJ2-2
abundance: few

CDR3aa: CASSLEMGGTEAFF
CDR3nt: TGCGCCAGCAGCTTGGAAATGGGGGGCACTGAAGCTTTCTTT
d_gene: -
v_gene: TRBV5-1
j_gene: TRBJ1-1
abundance: -

CDR3aa: CASSVTGGYNEQFF
CDR3nt: TGTGCCAGCAGCGTCACAGGTGGCTACAATGAGCAGTTCTTC
d_gene: -
v_gene: TRBV9
j_gene: TRBJ2-1
abundance: -

CDR3aa: CASTKLAGDTGELFF
CDR3nt: TGTGCCAGCACTAAACTAGCGGGGGACACCGGGGAGCTGTTTTTT
d_gene: TRBD2
v_gene: TRBV2
j_gene: TRBJ2-2
abundance: -

CDR3aa: CASSKNPTGREKLFF
CDR3nt: TGTGCCAGCAGCAAAAACCCGACAGGGCGGGAAAAACTGTTTTTT
d_gene: -
v_gene: TRBV21-1
j_gene: TRBJ1-4
abundance: -

CDR3aa: CASSLVGALSSGANVLTF
CDR3nt: TGTGCCAGCAGCTTAGTAGGGGCACTGAGCTCTGGGGCCAACGTCCTGACTTTC
d_gene: -
v_gene: TRBV7-2
j_gene: TRBJ2-6
abundance: -

CDR3aa: CAISGGGGEKLFF
CDR3nt: TGTGCCATCAGTGGAGGGGGCGGAGAAAAACTGTTTTTT
d_gene: TRBD1
v_gene: TRBV10-3
j_gene: TRBJ1-4
abundance: -

CDR3aa: CASSHTGTENNEQFF
CDR3nt: TGCGCCAGCAGCCATACCGGGACAGAAAACAATGAGCAGTTCTTC
d_gene: TRBD1
v_gene: TRBV4-1
j_gene: TRBJ2-1
abundance: -

CDR3aa: CASSLEGGSGANVLTF
CDR3nt: TGTGCCAGCAGCTTAGAAGGGGGCTCTGGGGCCAACGTCCTGACTTTC
d_gene: -
v_gene: TRBV7-2
j_gene: TRBJ2-6
abundance: -

CDR3aa: CASSPSTGDNYSEQFF
CDR3nt: TGTGCCAGCAGTCCTTCCACAGGGGACAACTACAGTGAGCAGTTCTTC
d_gene: TRBD1
v_gene: TRBV27
j_gene: TRBJ2-1
abundance: once

CDR3aa: CASSGPQGGRDTEAFF
CDR3nt: TGTGCCAGCAGTGGGCCACAGGGGGGGAGGGACACTGAAGCTTTCTTT
d_gene: TRBD1
v_gene: TRBV6-1
j_gene: TRBJ1-1
abundance: -

CDR3aa: CASTTTGKETQYF
CDR3nt: TGTGCCAGCACCACCACAGGGAAAGAGACCCAGTACTTC
d_gene: -
v_gene: TRBV7-2
j_gene: TRBJ2-5
abundance: -

CDR3aa: CASSFSQGYEQYF
CDR3nt: TGTGCCAGCAGTTTTTCACAGGGGTACGAGCAGTACTTC
d_gene: TRBD1
v_gene: TRBV27
j_gene: TRBJ2-7
abundance: once

CDR3aa: CASSGRVFSGANVLTF
CDR3nt: TGCGCCAGCAGCGGCCGGGTATTCTCTGGGGCCAACGTCCTGACTTTC
d_gene: -
v_gene: TRBV4-3
j_gene: TRBJ2-6
abundance: -

CDR3aa: CASSFGDRGRGDTQYF
CDR3nt: TGCGCCAGCAGCTTCGGGGACAGGGGCCGCGGAGATACGCAGTATTTT
d_gene: TRBD1
v_gene: TRBV5-1
j_gene: TRBJ2-3
abundance: -

CDR3aa: CASSLEGRPDGYTF
CDR3nt: TGTGCCAGCAGCTTGGAAGGCAGGCCAGATGGCTACACCTTC
d_gene: -
v_gene: TRBV5-8
j_gene: TRBJ1-2
abundance: -

CDR3aa: CASSLSGGSGGEQFF
CDR3nt: TGTGCCAGCAGTTTATCGGGGGGATCCGGGGGTGAGCAGTTCTTC
d_gene: -
v_gene: TRBV27
j_gene: TRBJ2-1
abundance: -

CDR3aa: CARWTGAYEQYF
CDR3nt: TGTGCCAGGTGGACAGGGGCCTACGAGCAGTACTTC
d_gene: TRBD1
v_gene: TRBV7-9
j_gene: TRBJ2-7
abundance: -

CDR3aa: CASSPTAGQGYEQYF
CDR3nt: TGTGCCAGCAGCCCCACGGCGGGACAGGGTTACGAGCAGTACTTC
d_gene: TRBD1
v_gene: TRBV7-2
j_gene: TRBJ2-7
abundance: -

CDR3aa: CASSPGQGKSREAFF
CDR3nt: TGTGCCAGCAGCCCAGGACAGGGGAAGTCACGGGAAGCTTTCTTT
d_gene: TRBD1
v_gene: TRBV7-6
j_gene: TRBJ1-1
abundance: -

CDR3aa: CASRAGTGAGNTIYF
CDR3nt: TGTGCCAGCAGGGCCGGGACAGGGGCTGGAAACACCATATATTTT
d_gene: TRBD1
v_gene: TRBV6-5
j_gene: TRBJ1-3
abundance: -

CDR3aa: CASSPPGQGSYEQYF
CDR3nt: TGTGCCAGCTCACCACCGGGACAGGGCTCCTACGAGCAGTACTTC
d_gene: TRBD1
v_gene: TRBV18
j_gene: TRBJ2-7
abundance: -

CDR3aa: CASSPWPRTSGGQETQYF
CDR3nt: TGTGCCAGCAGTCCCTGGCCCCGGACTAGCGGGGGCCAAGAGACCCAGTACTTC
d_gene: TRBD2
v_gene: TRBV27
j_gene: TRBJ2-5
abundance: -

CDR3aa: CASSTDRDTEAFF
CDR3nt: TGTGCCAGTAGTACTGACAGGGACACTGAAGCTTTCTTT
d_gene: TRBD1
v_gene: TRBV19
j_gene: TRBJ1-1
abundance: -

CDR3aa: CATSRGGQDKPQHF
CDR3nt: TGTGCCACCAGCAGAGGAGGACAGGACAAGCCCCAGCATTTT
d_gene: TRBD1
v_gene: TRBV15
j_gene: TRBJ1-5
abundance: -

CDR3aa: CASSPPSGGTEAFF
CDR3nt: TGTGCCAGCTCACCACCCTCCGGGGGGACTGAAGCTTTCTTT
d_gene: -
v_gene: TRBV18
j_gene: TRBJ1-1
abundance: once

CDR3aa: CASSVIGTGYEKLFF
CDR3nt: TGTGCCAGCAGTGTGATAGGGACAGGGTATGAAAAACTGTTTTTT
d_gene: TRBD1
v_gene: TRBV28
j_gene: TRBJ1-4
abundance: once

CDR3aa: CASSGGGWGGDRGNYGYTF
CDR3nt: TGTGCCAGCAGCGGAGGGGGTTGGGGGGGGGACAGGGGCAACTATGGCTACACCTTC
d_gene: TRBD1
v_gene: TRBV9
j_gene: TRBJ1-2
abundance: -

CDR3aa: CASSYSATGGTGELFF
CDR3nt: TGTGCCAGCAGTTACTCTGCGACAGGGGGCACCGGGGAGCTGTTTTTT
d_gene: TRBD1
v_gene: TRBV6-6
j_gene: TRBJ2-2
abundance: -

CDR3aa: CASSLTGLAIEQYF
CDR3nt: TGCGCCAGCAGCCTTACGGGACTAGCAATCGAGCAGTACTTC
d_gene: TRBD2
v_gene: TRBV4-1
j_gene: TRBJ2-7
abundance: medium-sized

CDR3aa: CASSLPGTDTQYF
CDR3nt: TGTGCCAGCAGCTTGCCGGGCACAGATACGCAGTATTTT
d_gene: -
v_gene: TRBV5-6
j_gene: TRBJ2-3
abundance: -

CDR3aa: CSARENTGELFF
CDR3nt: TGCAGCGCCCGGGAGAACACCGGGGAGCTGTTTTTT
d_gene: -
v_gene: TRBV29-1
j_gene: TRBJ2-2
abundance: -

CDR3aa: CASASGRGTQYF
CDR3nt: TGTGCGTCGGCTAGCGGGAGGGGGACCCAGTACTTC
d_gene: TRBD2
v_gene: TRBV19
j_gene: TRBJ2-5
abundance: -

CDR3aa: CASSIDREGVAKNIQYF
CDR3nt: TGTGCCAGTAGTATAGATCGGGAGGGGGTAGCCAAAAACATTCAGTACTTC
d_gene: TRBD2
v_gene: TRBV19
j_gene: TRBJ2-4
abundance: -

CDR3aa: CATSIEQPSNTGELFF
CDR3nt: TGTGCCACCAGCATAGAACAGCCGTCGAACACCGGGGAGCTGTTTTTT
d_gene: -
v_gene: TRBV15
j_gene: TRBJ2-2
abundance: few

CDR3aa: CASGQTSGAYNEQFF
CDR3nt: TGTGCCAGCGGACAGACTAGCGGAGCCTACAATGAGCAGTTCTTC
d_gene: TRBD2
v_gene: TRBV28
j_gene: TRBJ2-1
abundance: -

CDR3aa: CASSQETSGRIVYF
CDR3nt: TGCGCCAGCAGCCAAGAAACTAGCGGGAGAATAGTGTATTTT
d_gene: TRBD2
v_gene: TRBV4-3
j_gene: TRBJ2-3
abundance: -

CDR3aa: CASSKDRQQETQYF
CDR3nt: TGTGCCAGCTCAAAAGACAGGCAGCAAGAGACCCAGTACTTC
d_gene: -
v_gene: TRBV18
j_gene: TRBJ2-5
abundance: -

CDR3aa: CASSLGGLAGGQETQYF
CDR3nt: TGTGCCAGCAGCTTGGGGGGACTAGCGGGAGGGCAAGAGACCCAGTACTTC
d_gene: TRBD2
v_gene: TRBV5-4
j_gene: TRBJ2-5
abundance: -

CDR3aa: CASSSSGLAGGNTGELFF
CDR3nt: TGTGCCAGCAGCAGTTCGGGACTAGCGGGAGGTAACACCGGGGAGCTGTTTTTT
d_gene: TRBD2
v_gene: TRBV7-2
j_gene: TRBJ2-2
abundance: -

CDR3aa: CSVGPGSTEAFF
CDR3nt: TGCAGCGTTGGGCCCGGGAGCACTGAAGCTTTCTTT
d_gene: -
v_gene: TRBV29-1
j_gene: TRBJ1-1
abundance: -

CDR3aa: CASSFGGLRDEQFF
CDR3nt: TGCGCCAGCAGCTTTGGAGGGTTAAGGGATGAGCAGTTCTTC
d_gene: -
v_gene: TRBV4-1
j_gene: TRBJ2-1
abundance: -

CDR3aa: CASRVQREWDEQFF
CDR3nt: TGCGCCAGCAGGGTACAGCGGGAGTGGGATGAGCAGTTCTTC
d_gene: TRBD2
v_gene: TRBV5-1
j_gene: TRBJ2-1
abundance: -

CDR3aa: CASSLGGVREKLFF
CDR3nt: TGTGCCAGCAGCTTAGGGGGGGTAAGAGAAAAACTGTTTTTT
d_gene: -
v_gene: TRBV27
j_gene: TRBJ1-4
abundance: -

CDR3aa: CASSEAWRNLYEQYF
CDR3nt: TGTGCCAGCAGTGAAGCGTGGAGAAACCTCTACGAGCAGTACTTC
d_gene: -
v_gene: TRBV6-1
j_gene: TRBJ2-7
abundance: -

CDR3aa: CASRTGQGGNEQYF
CDR3nt: TGTGCCAGCAGGACGGGACAGGGGGGGAACGAGCAGTACTTC
d_gene: TRBD1
v_gene: TRBV25-1
j_gene: TRBJ2-7
abundance: once

CDR3aa: CAISAGLAGLVYNEQFF
CDR3nt: TGTGCCATCAGCGCGGGACTAGCGGGATTGGTCTACAATGAGCAGTTCTTC
d_gene: TRBD2
v_gene: TRBV10-3
j_gene: TRBJ2-1
abundance: -

CDR3aa: CASSFAYRGQEQYF
CDR3nt: TGTGCCAGCAGTTTTGCCTACAGGGGGCAAGAGCAGTACTTC
d_gene: TRBD1
v_gene: TRBV28
j_gene: TRBJ2-5
abundance: -

CDR3aa: CASSELANNEQFF
CDR3nt: TGTGCCAGCAGTGAGCTAGCGAACAATGAGCAGTTCTTC
d_gene: -
v_gene: TRBV6-1
j_gene: TRBJ2-1
abundance: once